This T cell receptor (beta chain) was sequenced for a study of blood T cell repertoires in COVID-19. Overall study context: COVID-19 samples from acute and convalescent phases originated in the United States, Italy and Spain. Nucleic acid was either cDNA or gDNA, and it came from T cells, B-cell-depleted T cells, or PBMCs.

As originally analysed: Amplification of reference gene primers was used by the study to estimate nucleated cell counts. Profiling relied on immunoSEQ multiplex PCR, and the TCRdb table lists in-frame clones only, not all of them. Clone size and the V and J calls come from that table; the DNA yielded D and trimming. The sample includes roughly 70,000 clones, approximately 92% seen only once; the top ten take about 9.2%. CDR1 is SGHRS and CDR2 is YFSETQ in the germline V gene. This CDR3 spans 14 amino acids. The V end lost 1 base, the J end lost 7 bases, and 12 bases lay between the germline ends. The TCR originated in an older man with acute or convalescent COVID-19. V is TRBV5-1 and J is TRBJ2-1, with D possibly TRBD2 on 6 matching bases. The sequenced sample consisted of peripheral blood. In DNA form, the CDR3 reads TGCGCCAGCAGCTTGATGAGGGCGGGAAATGAGCAGTTCTTC. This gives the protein CASSLMRAGNEQFF.